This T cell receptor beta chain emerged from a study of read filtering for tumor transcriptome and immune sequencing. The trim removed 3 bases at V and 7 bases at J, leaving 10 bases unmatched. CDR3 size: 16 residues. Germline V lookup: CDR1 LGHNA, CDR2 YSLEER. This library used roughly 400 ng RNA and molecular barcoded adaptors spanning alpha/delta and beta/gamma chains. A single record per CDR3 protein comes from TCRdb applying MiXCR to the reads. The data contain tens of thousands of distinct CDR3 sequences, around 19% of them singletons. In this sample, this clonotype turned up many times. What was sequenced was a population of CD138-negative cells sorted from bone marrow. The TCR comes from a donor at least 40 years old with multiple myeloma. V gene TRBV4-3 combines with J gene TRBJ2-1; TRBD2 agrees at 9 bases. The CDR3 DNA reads TGCGCCAGCAGCCACGACTGGGCGGGAGGGCCGAATGAGCAGTTCTTC. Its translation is CASSHDWAGGPNEQFF.